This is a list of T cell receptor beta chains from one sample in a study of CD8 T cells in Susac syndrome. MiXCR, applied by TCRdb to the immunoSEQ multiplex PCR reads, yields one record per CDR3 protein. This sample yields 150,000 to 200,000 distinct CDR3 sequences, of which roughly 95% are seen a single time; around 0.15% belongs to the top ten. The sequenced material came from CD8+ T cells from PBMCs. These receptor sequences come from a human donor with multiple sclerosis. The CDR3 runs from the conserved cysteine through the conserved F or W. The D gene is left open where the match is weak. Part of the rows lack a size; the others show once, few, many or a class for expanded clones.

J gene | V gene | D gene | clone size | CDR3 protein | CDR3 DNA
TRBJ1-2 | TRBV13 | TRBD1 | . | CASSSGQGTYGYTF | TGTGCCAGCAGCTCAGGACAGGGTACTTATGGCTACACCTTC
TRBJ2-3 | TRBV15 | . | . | CATSLDFADTQYF | TGTGCCACCAGTCTCGATTTCGCAGATACGCAGTATTTT
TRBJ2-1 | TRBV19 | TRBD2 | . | CASSSGSGRAYNEQFF | TGTGCCAGTAGTTCTGGGAGCGGGAGGGCCTACAATGAGCAGTTCTTC
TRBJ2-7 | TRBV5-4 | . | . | CASSLGLASYEQYF | TGTGCCAGCAGCCTGGGACTGGCCTCCTACGAGCAGTACTTC
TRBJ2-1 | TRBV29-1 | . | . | CSATGARGQFF | TGCAGCGCTACAGGTGCTAGGGGGCAGTTCTTC
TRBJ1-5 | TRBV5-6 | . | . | CASSISGSLNQPQHF | TGTGCCAGCAGCATATCCGGGTCGCTCAATCAGCCCCAGCATTTT
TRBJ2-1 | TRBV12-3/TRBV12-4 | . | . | CASSVRPGEQFF | TGTGCCAGCAGTGTAAGACCCGGGGAGCAGTTCTTC
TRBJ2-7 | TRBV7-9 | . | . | CASSPPTGTYEQYF | TGTGCCAGCAGCCCCCCGACGGGAACCTACGAGCAGTACTTC
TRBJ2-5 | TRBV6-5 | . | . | CASSYDDSTLPETQYF | TGTGCCAGCAGTTACGACGACAGTACACTCCCAGAGACCCAGTACTTC
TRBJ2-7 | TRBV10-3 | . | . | CAISGTATYEQYF | TGTGCCATCAGTGGGACCGCAACCTACGAGCAGTACTTC
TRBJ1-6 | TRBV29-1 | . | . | CSLLRGAREGDNSPLHF | TGCAGCCTTTTGAGGGGAGCCAGGGAGGGAGATAATTCACCCCTCCACTTT
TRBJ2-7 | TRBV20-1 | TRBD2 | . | CSARDLTSGREYF | TGCAGTGCTAGAGATCTGACTAGCGGGCGGGAGTACTTC
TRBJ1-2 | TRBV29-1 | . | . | CSVAGLNGYTF | TGCAGCGTCGCAGGCTTAAACGGCTACACCTTC
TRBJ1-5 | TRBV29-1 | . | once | CSVVDSNQPQHF | TGCAGCGTGGTTGATAGCAATCAGCCCCAGCATTTT
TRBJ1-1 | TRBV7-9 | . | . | CASSLPRTNTEAFF | TGTGCCAGCAGCTTGCCCAGGACGAACACTGAAGCTTTCTTT
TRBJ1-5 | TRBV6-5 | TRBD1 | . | CASSPRQGLQPQHF | TGTGCCAGCAGCCCACGACAGGGTTTGCAGCCCCAGCATTTT
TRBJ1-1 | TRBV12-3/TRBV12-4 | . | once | CASSSAGSTEAFF | TGTGCCAGCAGTTCGGCAGGGAGCACTGAAGCTTTCTTT
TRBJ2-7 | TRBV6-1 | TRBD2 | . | CASSEGTVVWTSGSEQYF | TGTGCCAGCAGCGAAGGAACGGTGGTCTGGACTAGCGGGAGTGAGCAGTACTTC
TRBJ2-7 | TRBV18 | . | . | CASSRLAAYEQYF | TGTGCCAGCTCACGGTTAGCAGCCTACGAGCAGTACTTC
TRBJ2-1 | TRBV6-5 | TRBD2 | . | CASRSLSGRDEQFF | TGTGCCAGCAGAAGTTTGAGCGGGAGAGATGAGCAGTTCTTC
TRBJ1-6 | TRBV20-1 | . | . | CSARSWADNSPLHF | TGCAGTGCTAGAAGTTGGGCAGATAATTCACCCCTCCACTTT
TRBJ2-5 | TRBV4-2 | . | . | CASSQEDGRPIETQYF | TGTGCCAGCAGCCAAGAAGACGGCCGTCCTATTGAGACCCAGTACTTC
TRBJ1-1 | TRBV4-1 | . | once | CASSPELAARNTEAFF | TGCGCCAGCAGCCCAGAGTTGGCAGCCAGGAACACTGAAGCTTTCTTT
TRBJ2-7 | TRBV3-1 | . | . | CASSQTTLAPYEQYF | TGTGCCAGCAGCCAGACGACACTTGCCCCCTACGAGCAGTACTTC
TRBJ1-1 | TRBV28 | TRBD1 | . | CASRYRGSHTEAFF | TGTGCCAGCAGATACAGGGGGTCGCACACTGAAGCTTTCTTT
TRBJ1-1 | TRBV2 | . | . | CASSGAEAFF | TGTGCCAGCAGTGGGGCTGAAGCTTTCTTT
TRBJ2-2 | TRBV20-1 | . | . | CSARDRQGPGELFF | TGCAGTGCTAGAGACCGCCAGGGGCCCGGGGAGCTGTTTTTT
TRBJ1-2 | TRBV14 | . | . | CASSQDSRDRGYTF | TGTGCCAGCAGCCAAGATAGTCGGGATAGAGGCTACACCTTC
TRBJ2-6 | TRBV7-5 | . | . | CISVPEALAGANVLTF | .
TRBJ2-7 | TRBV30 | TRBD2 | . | CAWSGASGGVYEQYF | TGTGCCTGGAGTGGGGCTAGCGGTGGGGTCTACGAGCAGTACTTC
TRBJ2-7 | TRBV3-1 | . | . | CASSQVLGIRPDEQYF | TGTGCCAGCAGCCAAGTTCTTGGTATCAGGCCCGACGAGCAGTACTTC
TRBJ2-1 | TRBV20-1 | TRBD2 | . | CSARDSGLAGNEQFF | TGCAGTGCTCGGGATTCGGGACTAGCGGGTAATGAGCAGTTCTTC
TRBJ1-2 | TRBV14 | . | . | CASSQTRSANYGYTF | TGTGCCAGCAGCCAAACCCGCAGTGCTAACTATGGCTACACCTTC
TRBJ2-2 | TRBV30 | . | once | CAWSPGPRGASNTGELFF | TGTGCCTGGTCACCGGGCCCCCGGGGGGCCTCGAACACCGGGGAGCTGTTTTTT
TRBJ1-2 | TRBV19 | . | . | CASMEYSTYGYTF | TGTGCCAGTATGGAGTATTCGACCTATGGCTACACCTTC
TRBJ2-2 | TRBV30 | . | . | CAWSVGGTGELFF | TGTGCCTGGAGTGTAGGGGGGACCGGGGAGCTGTTTTTT
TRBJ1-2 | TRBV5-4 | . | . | CASSLGSANYGYTF | TGTGCCAGCAGCTTGGGCAGTGCTAACTATGGCTACACCTTC